The 15 T cell receptor beta chains listed next were all sequenced from one sample in a study of Tregs in tolerant kidney transplant recipients. Clones were read by immunoSEQ multiplex PCR, and TCRdb kept only the in-frame ones, dropping some. The table shows about 15,000 clones, with 80% occurring only once. The material was Tregs from blood, obtained before the transplant. The receptors were gathered from a human donor who received a combined kidney and bone marrow transplant.

In its sample, this clone was seen a few times. The CDR3 protein is CASSLARANYGYTF. The CDR3 nucleotides read TGTGCCAGCAGCTTAGCGAGAGCTAACTATGGCTACACCTTC. V usage is TRBV7-9 and J usage is TRBJ1-2; no clear D gene. The V gene's germline CDR1 is SEHNR and CDR2 FQNEAQ (reference sequence). V shed 0 bases and J shed 0 bases, with 5 bases lying between them. The CDR3 loop spans 14 amino acids.

This chain connects TRBV5-1 to TRBJ1-2, with D possibly matching TRBD1 (5 bases). CDR1 and CDR2 from the germline V gene are SGHRS and YFSETQ. V was shortened by 2 bases and J by 4 bases, with 9 bases between the two germline ends. The CDR3 sequence is 13 residues long. CDR3 loop: CASSFGGLYGYTF. For the CDR3, the DNA is TGCGCCAGCAGCTTTGGGGGACTCTATGGCTACACCTTC.

The V gene is TRBV12-2, the J gene TRBJ2-5; the table gives TRBD2 as D, unverified against the DNA. TRBV12-2 is deemed a pseudogene. The CDR3 has 17 residues. The CDR3 is CASRPRGQREGQETQYF. The DNA of the CDR3 is TGTGCAAGTCGCCCTAGGGGCCAGCGGGAGGGCCAAGAGACCCAGTACTTC.

V usage is TRBV15 and J usage is TRBJ1-1; D possibly corresponds to TRBD1 (6 bases). CDR1 and CDR2 (germline): LNHNV, YYDKDF (reference sequence). Trimming stripped 0 bases from V and 11 bases from J, with 13 bases between. The CDR3 has 13 residues. The CDR3 DNA is TGTGCCACCAGCAGAGATCGGGCGGGGGCGGCTTTCTTT. Its protein is CATSRDRAGAAFF.

This chain joins TRBV5-6 and TRBJ1-5; 7 nucleotides line up with TRBD1. This CDR3 has 14 amino acids. Trimming removed 7 bases from V and 0 bases from J; junction bases left unmatched: 4. The germline V gene has CDR1 SGHDT and CDR2 YYEEEE. CDR3 residues: CASRYRGSNQPQHF. The CDR3 bases are TGTGCCAGCCGTTACAGGGGTAGCAATCAGCCCCAGCATTTT.

This clone appeared a single time. This chain connects TRBV4-3 to TRBJ1-2, with TRBD1 identical over 9 bases. This CDR3 contains 16 residues. Germline assignment: CDR1 LGHNA and CDR2 YSLEER. The V segment lost 3 bases and the J segment 0 bases; nucleotides outside the gene matches: 5. CDR3 in DNA: TGCGCCAGCAGCCAGGACAGGGGACCGGCTAACTATGGCTACACCTTC. This codes for CASSQDRGPANYGYTF.

CDR3 bases: TGCGCCACCAACTTGGGCATCGGGGGGGAAGAGACCCAGTACTTC. It yields the protein CATNLGIGGEETQYF. The chain couples TRBV5-1 to TRBJ2-5, with 8 bases identical to TRBD2. The length of the CDR3 is 15 residues. J gave up 3 bases and V 9 bases, and 13 bases lay outside the gene matches. Germline V CDR1 and CDR2: SGHRS, YFSETQ.

The genes are TRBV29-1 and TRBJ2-1; D uncertain. Germline V CDR1 and CDR2: SQVTM, ANQGSEA. Trimming left V 3 bases short and J 2 bases short, with 8 bases between. The CDR3 consists of 13 residues. The DNA of the CDR3 is TGCAGCGTTGACCCGAGAACCTACAATGAGCAGTTCTTC. It specifies CSVDPRTYNEQFF.

DNA of the CDR3: TGTGCCAGCAGGGGACTAGCGGGCCTCAATGAGCAGTTCTTC. It is translated as CASRGLAGLNEQFF. The chain has TRBV6-5 and TRBJ2-1, with 12 bases matching TRBD2. Germline V gene lookup returns CDR1 MNHEY and CDR2 SVGAGI. This CDR3 comprises 14 residues. The trim removed 6 bases at V and 6 bases at J, leaving 3 bases unmatched.

The chain couples TRBV28 to TRBJ1-1, with no clear D. V was cut by 8 bases and J by 6 bases, with 13 bases left in between. This CDR3 has 12 residues. Germline V gene data show CDR1 as MDHEN and CDR2 as SYDVKM. CDR3 amino acids: CASHSPGSEAFF. The CDR3 DNA reads TGTGCCAGCCACTCCCCGGGATCTGAAGCTTTCTTT.

The genes are TRBV15 and TRBJ2-7; D is ambiguous. This CDR3 comprises 15 residues. V was shortened by 3 bases and J by 5 bases, with 17 bases between the two germline ends. Germline V CDR1 and CDR2: LNHNV, YYDKDF (reference sequence). CDR3 loop: CATSRLNSYLDEQYF. In DNA, the CDR3 is TGTGCCACCAGCAGGCTTAACAGCTATCTGGACGAGCAGTACTTC.

This chain uses TRBV2 with TRBJ2-4; TRBD1 is a possible D gene (6 bases). Germline CDR1 reads SNHLY; CDR2 reads FYNNEI. The germline V and J ends were trimmed by 4 bases and 4 bases, with 8 bases remaining between them. CDR3 size: 13 residues. CDR3 DNA sequence: TGTGCCAGCAGTGGAGGGGGAAAAAACATTCAGTACTTC. Amino acids: CASSGGGKNIQYF.

The chain joins TRBV7-2 to TRBJ1-6, with TRBD1 matching 9 bases. CDR1 SGHTA and CDR2 FQGNSA come from the germline V gene. The CDR3 is 15 amino acids. J was trimmed by 9 bases and V by 1 base; bases with no gene match: 4. CDR3 sequence: CASSLGDRVTSPLHF. The DNA for the CDR3 is TGTGCCAGCAGCTTAGGGGACAGGGTAACTTCACCCCTCCACTTT.

The J gene is TRBJ2-7, the V gene TRBV9; D might be TRBD1 (6 bases). The ends were cut back, 3 bases at V and 4 bases at J, with 17 bases in the middle. Germline CDR1 is SGDLS and CDR2 is YYNGEE. The CDR3 totals 15 residues. The CDR3: CASSGNDRSAYEQYF. The CDR3 nucleotides are TGTGCCAGCAGCGGGAATGACAGGTCTGCTTACGAGCAGTACTTC.

This sequence joins TRBV7-9 and TRBJ2-7, with D possibly being TRBD1 (5 bases). Trimming cost V 2 bases and J 0 bases, with 14 bases left between them. This CDR3 spans 16 amino acids. Looked up from germline, CDR1 is SEHNR and CDR2 is FQNEAQ (reference sequence). CDR3 amino acids: CASSLSRQTFSYEQYF. The DNA for the CDR3 is TGTGCCAGCAGCTTAAGCCGACAGACCTTCTCCTACGAGCAGTACTTC.